Listed here are 2 T cell receptor beta chains from one sample, sequenced in a study of cytomegalovirus exposure and HLA in healthy donors. The method was immunoSEQ multiplex PCR; TCRdb's version includes in-frame clones alone and lacks a portion of them. The sample yields about 280,000 clones, around 85% seen once. Sequenced: PBMCs. These receptors all stem from a woman younger than 35 in good health and CMV-seronegative.

The V call is TRBV28, the J call TRBJ1-5; 10 bases fit TRBD1. The V gene's germline CDR1 is MDHEN and CDR2 SYDVKM. The trim removed 3 bases at V and 5 bases at J, leaving 16 bases unmatched. CDR3 length equals 19 residues. The CDR3 region is CASSFLWDRGPGADQPQHF. The DNA for the CDR3 is TGTGCCAGCAGTTTTCTGTGGGACAGGGGACCAGGCGCGGATCAGCCCCAGCATTTT.

The chain's CDR3 is CASSKGPQTGSSEQYF. CDR3 nucleotides: TGTGCCAGCTCAAAGGGGCCCCAGACAGGTTCGTCCGAGCAGTACTTC. V and J are TRBV27 and TRBJ2-7; D is possibly TRBD1 (6 bases). From germline, CDR1 is MNHEY and CDR2 SMNVEV (reference sequence). Trimming removed 8 bases at V and 6 bases at J, with 26 bases between. The CDR3 covers 16 residues.